Detailed here is one T cell receptor beta chain. The sample belongs to a study of T cells in tuberculosis. The table came from immunoSEQ multiplex PCR; TCRdb's copy has only in-frame clones and leaves some out. The profile shows about 58,000 clones, 88% of them singletons. CDR1 is MNHEY, CDR2 SMNVEV, per germline (reference sequence). CDR3 size: 14 residues. Trimming left V 4 bases short and J 6 bases short, with 14 bases between. Cells were sorted from thawed PBMC rested overnight and stained with GMM-loaded CD1B tetramer, viability dye and anti-CD3. C32 glucose monomycolate from Rhodococcus equi was loaded onto the CD1B tetramers. PBMC for tetramer sorting were first depleted of CD14-expressing monocytes.

Material: CD1b-GMM tetramer-negative cells sorted from PBMCs. The clonotype was recovered from an adult woman with latent tuberculosis. This sequence joins TRBV27 and TRBJ2-3; possibly TRBD2 for D (5 bases). The CDR3 spells CASSSGLLRDTQYF. In DNA form, the CDR3 reads TGTGCCAGCAGTTCTGGACTGCTCCGGGATACGCAGTATTTT.